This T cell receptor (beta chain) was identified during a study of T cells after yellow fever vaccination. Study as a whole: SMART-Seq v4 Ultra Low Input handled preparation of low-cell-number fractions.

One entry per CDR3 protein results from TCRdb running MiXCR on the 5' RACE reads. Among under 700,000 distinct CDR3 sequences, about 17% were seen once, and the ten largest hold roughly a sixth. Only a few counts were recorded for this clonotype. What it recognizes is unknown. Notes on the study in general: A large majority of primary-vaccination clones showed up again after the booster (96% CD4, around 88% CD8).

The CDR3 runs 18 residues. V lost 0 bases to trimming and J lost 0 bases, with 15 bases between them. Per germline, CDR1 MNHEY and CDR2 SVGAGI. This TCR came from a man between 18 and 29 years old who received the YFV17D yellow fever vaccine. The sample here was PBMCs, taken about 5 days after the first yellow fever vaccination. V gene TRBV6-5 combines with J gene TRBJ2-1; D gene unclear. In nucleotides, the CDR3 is TGTGCCAGCAGTTACTCGATCCGGGCGTCCCGCTCCTACAATGAGCAGTTCTTC. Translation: CASSYSIRASRSYNEQFF.